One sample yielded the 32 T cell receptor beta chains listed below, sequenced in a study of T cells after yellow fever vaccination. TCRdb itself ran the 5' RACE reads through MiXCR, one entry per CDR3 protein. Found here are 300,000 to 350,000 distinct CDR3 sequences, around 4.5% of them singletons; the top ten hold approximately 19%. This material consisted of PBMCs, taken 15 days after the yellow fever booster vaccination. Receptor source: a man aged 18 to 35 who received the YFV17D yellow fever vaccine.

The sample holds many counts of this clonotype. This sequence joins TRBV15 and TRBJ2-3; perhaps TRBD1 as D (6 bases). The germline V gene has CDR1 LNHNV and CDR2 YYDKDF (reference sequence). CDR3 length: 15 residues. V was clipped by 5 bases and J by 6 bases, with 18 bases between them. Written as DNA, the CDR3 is TGTGCCACCAGCCCTAACATAAGGGGGTCGGATACGCAGTATTTT. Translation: CATSPNIRGSDTQYF.

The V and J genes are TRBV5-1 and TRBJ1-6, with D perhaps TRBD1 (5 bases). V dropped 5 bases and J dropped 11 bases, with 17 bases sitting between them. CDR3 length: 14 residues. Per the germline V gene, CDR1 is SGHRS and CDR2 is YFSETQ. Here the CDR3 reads CASRSRDPRTPLHF. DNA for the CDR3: TGCGCCAGCAGGTCCCGGGACCCCCGGACACCCCTCCACTTT.

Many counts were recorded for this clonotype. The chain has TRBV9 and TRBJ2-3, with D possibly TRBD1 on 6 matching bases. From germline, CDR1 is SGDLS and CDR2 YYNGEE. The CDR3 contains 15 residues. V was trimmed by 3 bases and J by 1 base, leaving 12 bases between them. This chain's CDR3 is CASSEGVYGTDTQYF. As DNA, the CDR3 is TGTGCCAGCAGCGAGGGGGTCTATGGCACAGATACGCAGTATTTT.

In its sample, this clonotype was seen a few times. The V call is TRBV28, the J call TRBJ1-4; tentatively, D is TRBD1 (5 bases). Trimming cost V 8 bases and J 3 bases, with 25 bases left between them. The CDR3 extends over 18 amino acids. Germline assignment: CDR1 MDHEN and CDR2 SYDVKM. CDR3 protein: CASGVTGTYLRANEKLFF. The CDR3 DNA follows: TGTGCCAGCGGGGTAACCGGGACTTACTTGAGGGCTAATGAAAAACTGTTTTTT.

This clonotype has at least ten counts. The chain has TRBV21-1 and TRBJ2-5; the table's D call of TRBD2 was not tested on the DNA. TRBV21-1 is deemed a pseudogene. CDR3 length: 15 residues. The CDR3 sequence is CASSKAHGGPETQYF. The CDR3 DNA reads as TGTGCCAGCAGCAAAGCGCACGGGGGGCCCGAGACCCAGTACTTC.

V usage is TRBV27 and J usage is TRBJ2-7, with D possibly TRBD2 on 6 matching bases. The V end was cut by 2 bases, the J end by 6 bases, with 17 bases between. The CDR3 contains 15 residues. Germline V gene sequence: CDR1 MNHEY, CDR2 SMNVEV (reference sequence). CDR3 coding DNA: TGTGCCAGCAGTTTAGGGACTCGTCAGCTGAGCGAGCAGTACTTC. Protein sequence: CASSLGTRQLSEQYF.

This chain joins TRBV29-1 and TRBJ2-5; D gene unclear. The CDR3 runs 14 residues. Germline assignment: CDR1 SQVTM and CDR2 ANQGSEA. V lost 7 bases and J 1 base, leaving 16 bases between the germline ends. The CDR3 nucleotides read TGCAGCGCACCTCCCGTGGGATCCCAAGAGACCCAGTACTTC. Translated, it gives CSAPPVGSQETQYF.

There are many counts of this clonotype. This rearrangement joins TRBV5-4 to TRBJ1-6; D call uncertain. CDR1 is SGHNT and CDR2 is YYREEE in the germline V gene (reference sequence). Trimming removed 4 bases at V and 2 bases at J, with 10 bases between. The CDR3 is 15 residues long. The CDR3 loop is CASSRGIPYNSPLHF. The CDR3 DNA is TGTGCCAGCAGCCGCGGGATCCCCTATAATTCACCCCTCCACTTT.

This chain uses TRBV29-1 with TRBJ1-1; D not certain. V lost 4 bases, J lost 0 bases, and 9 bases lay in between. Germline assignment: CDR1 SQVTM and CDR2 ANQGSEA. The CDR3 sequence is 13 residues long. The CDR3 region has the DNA TGCAGCGTTGCGCACAGACTGAACACTGAAGCTTTCTTT. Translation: CSVAHRLNTEAFF.

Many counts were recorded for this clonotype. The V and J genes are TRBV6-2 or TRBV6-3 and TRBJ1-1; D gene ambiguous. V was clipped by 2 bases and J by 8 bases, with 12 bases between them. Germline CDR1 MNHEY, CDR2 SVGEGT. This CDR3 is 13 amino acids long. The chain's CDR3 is CASSYDGEGEAFF. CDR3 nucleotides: TGTGCCAGCAGTTACGACGGGGAGGGAGAAGCTTTCTTT.

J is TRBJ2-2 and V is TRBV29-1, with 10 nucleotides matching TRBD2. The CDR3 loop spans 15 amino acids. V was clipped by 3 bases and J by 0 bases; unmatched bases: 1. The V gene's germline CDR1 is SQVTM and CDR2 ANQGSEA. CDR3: CSVDSGGANTGELFF. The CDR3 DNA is TGCAGCGTTGACAGCGGGGGGGCGAACACCGGGGAGCTGTTTTTT.

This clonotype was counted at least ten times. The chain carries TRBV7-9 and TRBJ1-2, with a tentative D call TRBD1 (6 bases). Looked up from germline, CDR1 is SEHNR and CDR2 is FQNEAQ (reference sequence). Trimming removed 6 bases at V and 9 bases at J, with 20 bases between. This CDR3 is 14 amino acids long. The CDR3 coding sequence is TGTGCCAGCAGACCCCCAGGGGCCCTGGGGAGCTACACCTTC. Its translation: CASRPPGALGSYTF.

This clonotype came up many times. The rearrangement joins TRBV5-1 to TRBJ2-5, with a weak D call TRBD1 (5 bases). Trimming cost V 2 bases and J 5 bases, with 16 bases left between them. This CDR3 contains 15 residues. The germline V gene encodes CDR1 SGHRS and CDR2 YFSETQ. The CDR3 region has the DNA TGCGCCAGCAGCTTCCAAGGGGCCCAAGGGGAGACCCAGTACTTC. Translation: CASSFQGAQGETQYF. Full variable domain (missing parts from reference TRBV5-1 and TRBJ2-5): KAGVTQTPRYLIKTRGQQVTLSCSPISGHRSVSWYQQTPGQGLQFLFEYFSETQRNKGNFPGRFSGRQFSNSRSEMNVSTLELGDSALYLCASSFQGAQGETQYFGPGTRLLVL.

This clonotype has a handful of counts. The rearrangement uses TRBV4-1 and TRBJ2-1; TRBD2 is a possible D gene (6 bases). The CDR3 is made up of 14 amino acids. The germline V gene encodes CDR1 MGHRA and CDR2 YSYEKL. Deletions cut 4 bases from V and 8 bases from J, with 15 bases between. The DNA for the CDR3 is TGCGCCAGCAGCCCCGAGCCGCGGGGAGATGAGCAGTTCTTC. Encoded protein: CASSPEPRGDEQFF.

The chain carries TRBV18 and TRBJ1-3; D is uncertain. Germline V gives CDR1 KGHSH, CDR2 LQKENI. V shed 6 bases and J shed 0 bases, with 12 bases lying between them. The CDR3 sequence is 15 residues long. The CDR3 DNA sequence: TGTGCCAGCTCGACGCCGCCGGGCTCTGGAAACACCATATATTTT. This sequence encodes CASSTPPGSGNTIYF. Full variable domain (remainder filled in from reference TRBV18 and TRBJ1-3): NAGVMQNPRHLVRRRGQEARLRCSPMKGHSHVYWYRQLPEEGLKFMVYLQKENIIDESGMPKERFSAEFPKEGPSILRIQQVVRGDSAAYFCASSTPPGSGNTIYFGEGSWLTVV.

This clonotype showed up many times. The CDR3 here is CAISESRENGELFF. The CDR3 coding sequence is TGTGCCATCAGTGAGTCGAGGGAGAACGGGGAGCTGTTTTTT. The rearrangement links TRBV10-3 to TRBJ2-2; weak D call: TRBD2 (5 bases). Germline V gives CDR1 ENHRY, CDR2 SYGVKD. Trimming removed 0 bases at V and 7 bases at J, with 9 bases between. CDR3 length equals 14 residues.

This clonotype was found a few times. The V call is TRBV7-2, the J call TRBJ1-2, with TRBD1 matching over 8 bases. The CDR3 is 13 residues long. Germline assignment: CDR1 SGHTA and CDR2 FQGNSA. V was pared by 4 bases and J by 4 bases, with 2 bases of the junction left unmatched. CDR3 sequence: CASSYTGGYGYTF. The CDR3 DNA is TGTGCCAGCAGCTACACAGGGGGCTATGGCTACACCTTC.

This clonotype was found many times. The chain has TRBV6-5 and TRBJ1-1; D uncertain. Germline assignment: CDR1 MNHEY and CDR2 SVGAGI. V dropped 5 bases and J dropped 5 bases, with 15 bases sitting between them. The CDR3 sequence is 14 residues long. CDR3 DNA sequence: TGTGCCAGCAGTAATCCCGACCTGGATACTGAAGCTTTCTTT. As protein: CASSNPDLDTEAFF.

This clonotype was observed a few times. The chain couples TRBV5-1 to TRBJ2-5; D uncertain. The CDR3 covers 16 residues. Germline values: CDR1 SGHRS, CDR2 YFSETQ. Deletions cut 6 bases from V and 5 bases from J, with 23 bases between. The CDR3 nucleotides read TGCGCCAGCACTTTGGGCCAGTTTTCGGCCGGGGAGACCCAGTACTTC. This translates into CASTLGQFSAGETQYF.

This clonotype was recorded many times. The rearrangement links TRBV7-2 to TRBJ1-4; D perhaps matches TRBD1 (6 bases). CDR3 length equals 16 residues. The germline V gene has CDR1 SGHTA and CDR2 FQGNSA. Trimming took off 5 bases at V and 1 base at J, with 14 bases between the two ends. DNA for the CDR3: TGTGCCAGCAGCGGTAACAGGGTTGGAACTAATGAAAAACTGTTTTTT. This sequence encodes CASSGNRVGTNEKLFF.

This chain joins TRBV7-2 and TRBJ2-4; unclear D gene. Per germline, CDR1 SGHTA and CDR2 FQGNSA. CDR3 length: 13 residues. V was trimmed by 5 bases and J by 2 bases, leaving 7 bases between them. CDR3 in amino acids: CASSGVTKNIQYF. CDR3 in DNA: TGTGCCAGCAGCGGGGTGACCAAAAACATTCAGTACTTC.

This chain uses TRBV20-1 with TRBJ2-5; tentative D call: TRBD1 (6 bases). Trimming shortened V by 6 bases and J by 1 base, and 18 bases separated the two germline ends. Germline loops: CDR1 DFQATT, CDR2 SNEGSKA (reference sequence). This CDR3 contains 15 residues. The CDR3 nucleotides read TGCAGTGCCGACGGGACATCCTCTACCCAAGAGACCCAGTACTTC. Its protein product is CSADGTSSTQETQYF.

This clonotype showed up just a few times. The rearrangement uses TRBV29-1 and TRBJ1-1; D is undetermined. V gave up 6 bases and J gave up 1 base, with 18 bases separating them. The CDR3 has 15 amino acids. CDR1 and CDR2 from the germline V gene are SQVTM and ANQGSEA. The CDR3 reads CSVPSPAGGNTEAFF. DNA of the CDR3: TGCAGCGTCCCCTCCCCCGCGGGAGGGAACACTGAAGCTTTCTTT.

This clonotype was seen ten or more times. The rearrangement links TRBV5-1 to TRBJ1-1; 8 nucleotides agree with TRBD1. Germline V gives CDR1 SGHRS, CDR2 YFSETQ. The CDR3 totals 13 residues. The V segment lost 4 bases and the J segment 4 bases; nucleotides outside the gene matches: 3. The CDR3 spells CASSQGASTEAFF. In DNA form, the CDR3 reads TGCGCCAGCAGCCAGGGGGCGTCCACTGAAGCTTTCTTT.

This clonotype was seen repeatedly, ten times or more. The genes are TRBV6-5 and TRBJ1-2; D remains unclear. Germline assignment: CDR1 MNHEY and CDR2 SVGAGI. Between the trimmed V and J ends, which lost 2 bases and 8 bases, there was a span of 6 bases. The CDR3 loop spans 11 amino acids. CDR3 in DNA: TGTGCCAGCAGTTACCTGGGGGGCTACACCTTC. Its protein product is CASSYLGGYTF.

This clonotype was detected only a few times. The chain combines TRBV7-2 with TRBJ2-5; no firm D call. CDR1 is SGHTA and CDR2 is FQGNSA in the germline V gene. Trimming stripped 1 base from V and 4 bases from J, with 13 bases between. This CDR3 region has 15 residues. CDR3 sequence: CASSLGGTLVETQYF. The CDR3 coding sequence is TGTGCCAGCAGCTTAGGCGGCACCTTGGTAGAGACCCAGTACTTC.

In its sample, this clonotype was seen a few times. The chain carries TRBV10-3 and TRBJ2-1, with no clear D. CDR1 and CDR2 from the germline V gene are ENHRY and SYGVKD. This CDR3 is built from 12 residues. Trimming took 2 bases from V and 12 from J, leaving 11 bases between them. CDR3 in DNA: TGTGCCATCAGTGAGATGGAAAGAGGGCAGTTCTTC. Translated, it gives CAISEMERGQFF.

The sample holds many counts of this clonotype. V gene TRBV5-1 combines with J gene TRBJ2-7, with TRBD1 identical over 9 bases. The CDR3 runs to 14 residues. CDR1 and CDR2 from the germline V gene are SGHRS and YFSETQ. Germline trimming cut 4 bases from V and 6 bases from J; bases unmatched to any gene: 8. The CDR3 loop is CASSIGTGRGEQYV. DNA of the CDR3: TGCGCCAGCAGCATAGGGACAGGGCGTGGCGAGCAGTACGTC.

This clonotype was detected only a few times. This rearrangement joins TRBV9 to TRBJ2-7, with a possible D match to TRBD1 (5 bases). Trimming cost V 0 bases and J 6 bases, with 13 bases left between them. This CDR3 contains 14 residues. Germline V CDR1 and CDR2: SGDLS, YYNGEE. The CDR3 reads CASSVGQGRTEQYF. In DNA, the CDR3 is TGTGCCAGCAGCGTAGGCCAGGGTCGCACCGAGCAGTACTTC.

CDR3 amino acids: CATNPLPGGTGKYSVEAFF. The CDR3 DNA reads as TGTGCCACCAACCCCCTGCCAGGAGGGACAGGGAAATATTCGGTTGAAGCTTTCTTT. The chain employs TRBV14 and TRBJ1-1, with 9 bases lining up with TRBD1. The CDR3 totals 19 residues. With 10 bases clipped from V and 7 bases from J, the junction kept 28 bases outside the gene matches. Germline CDR1 is SGHDN and CDR2 is FVKESK.

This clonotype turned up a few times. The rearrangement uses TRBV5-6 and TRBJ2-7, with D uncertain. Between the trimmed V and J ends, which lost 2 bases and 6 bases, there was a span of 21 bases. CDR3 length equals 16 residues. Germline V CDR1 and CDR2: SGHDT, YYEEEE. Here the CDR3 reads CASSFGLRTPVSEQYF. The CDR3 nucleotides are TGTGCCAGCAGCTTTGGCTTACGAACCCCGGTCTCCGAGCAGTACTTC.

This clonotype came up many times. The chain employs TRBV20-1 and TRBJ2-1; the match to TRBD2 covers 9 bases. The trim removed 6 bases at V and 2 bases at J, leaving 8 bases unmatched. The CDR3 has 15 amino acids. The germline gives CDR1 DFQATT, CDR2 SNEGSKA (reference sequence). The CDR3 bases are TGCAGTGCATGGAGCGGGGGGTCCCCCTACAATGAGCAGTTCTTC. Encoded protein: CSAWSGGSPYNEQFF.